A selection of T cell receptor beta chains follows, all from one sample in a study of shared clonotypes between healthy human individuals. Here immunoSEQ multiplex PCR was the method, and the copy in TCRdb shows in-frame clones only, minus some. The data contain 1,100,000 or so clones, about four fifths of them singletons. Sequences were obtained from memory CD4+ T cells from PBMCs. The receptor source for this set is a man between 18 and 29 years old in good health. Some clones in this sample may be carry-over from other donors' samples. Both conserved end residues are part of each CDR3. A D gene is named only where the DNA matches it firmly. Clone size, where shown, is once, few, many, or a class for clones that have expanded.

v_gene: TRBV5-1
abundance: -
j_gene: TRBJ2-3
d_gene: TRBD2
CDR3aa: CASSTPSGGVEDTQYF
CDR3nt: TGCGCCAGCAGCACCCCTAGCGGGGGGGTCGAGGATACGCAGTATTTT

v_gene: TRBV6-1
abundance: -
j_gene: TRBJ2-1
d_gene: TRBD1
CDR3aa: CASSEPGQGRNEQFF
CDR3nt: TGTGCCAGCAGTGAACCGGGACAGGGGCGCAATGAGCAGTTCTTC

v_gene: TRBV10-1
abundance: -
j_gene: TRBJ2-7
d_gene: -
CDR3aa: CASSEVRGYEQYF
CDR3nt: TGCGCCAGCAGTGAGGTCCGCGGCTACGAGCAGTACTTC

v_gene: TRBV4-1
abundance: -
j_gene: TRBJ2-5
d_gene: TRBD2
CDR3aa: CASSPTGGARRGETQYF
CDR3nt: TGCGCCAGCAGCCCCACCGGGGGGGCGCGGCGAGGAGAGACCCAGTACTTC

v_gene: TRBV28
abundance: -
j_gene: TRBJ2-5
d_gene: TRBD2
CDR3aa: CASSNPSGSSETQYF
CDR3nt: TGTGCCAGCAGTAATCCTAGCGGGAGCTCAGAGACCCAGTACTTC

v_gene: TRBV2
abundance: -
j_gene: TRBJ2-1
d_gene: TRBD1
CDR3aa: CASRDGQGVYNEQFF
CDR3nt: TGTGCCAGCAGGGACGGACAGGGGGTCTACAATGAGCAGTTCTTC

v_gene: TRBV28
abundance: -
j_gene: TRBJ2-5
d_gene: TRBD2
CDR3aa: CASSLGTSWFQETQYF
CDR3nt: TGTGCCAGCAGTTTGGGGACTAGCTGGTTCCAAGAGACCCAGTACTTC

v_gene: TRBV15
abundance: -
j_gene: TRBJ2-3
d_gene: -
CDR3aa: CATSRGDGASTDTQYF
CDR3nt: TGTGCCACCAGCAGGGGGGATGGAGCGAGCACAGATACGCAGTATTTT

v_gene: TRBV7-8
abundance: few
j_gene: TRBJ1-2
d_gene: -
CDR3aa: CASSLMGGTNYGYTF
CDR3nt: TGTGCCAGCAGCTTAATGGGCGGGACTAACTATGGCTACACCTTC

v_gene: TRBV9
abundance: -
j_gene: TRBJ2-5
d_gene: -
CDR3aa: CASSVGAVGGIGETQYF
CDR3nt: TGTGCCAGCAGCGTTGGAGCTGTGGGCGGGATTGGAGAGACCCAGTACTTC

v_gene: TRBV19
abundance: -
j_gene: TRBJ1-4
d_gene: TRBD1
CDR3aa: CASSSGQGGEKLFF
CDR3nt: TGTGCCAGTAGTTCCGGACAGGGTGGTGAAAAACTGTTTTTT

v_gene: TRBV11-2
abundance: -
j_gene: TRBJ2-7
d_gene: -
CDR3aa: CASSIEGPSGEQYF
CDR3nt: TGTGCCAGCAGCATCGAGGGGCCTTCGGGAGAGCAGTACTTC

v_gene: TRBV29-1
abundance: few
j_gene: TRBJ1-3
d_gene: -
CDR3aa: CSVVGQLANTIYF
CDR3nt: TGCAGCGTTGTCGGACAGCTTGCAAACACCATATATTTT

v_gene: TRBV4-1
abundance: -
j_gene: TRBJ2-1
d_gene: TRBD2
CDR3aa: CASSQPSGRGVYNEQFF
CDR3nt: TGCGCCAGCAGCCAGCCGAGCGGGAGAGGGGTCTACAATGAGCAGTTCTTC

v_gene: TRBV11-2
abundance: -
j_gene: TRBJ2-7
d_gene: TRBD1
CDR3aa: CASSLTGTGSLKQYF
CDR3nt: TGTGCCAGCAGTTTAACCGGGACAGGTTCTCTGAAGCAGTACTTC

v_gene: TRBV5-1
abundance: -
j_gene: TRBJ2-1
d_gene: TRBD2
CDR3aa: CASSLLPTSAIEQFF
CDR3nt: TGCGCCAGCAGCTTATTACCGACTAGCGCTATTGAGCAGTTCTTC

v_gene: TRBV4-2
abundance: -
j_gene: TRBJ2-1
d_gene: -
CDR3aa: CASSQGLGEIGEQFF
CDR3nt: TGTGCCAGCAGCCAAGGTCTCGGGGAGATTGGTGAGCAGTTCTTC

v_gene: TRBV5-1
abundance: -
j_gene: TRBJ2-7
d_gene: TRBD1
CDR3aa: CASNPGQGNEQYF
CDR3nt: TGCGCCAGCAACCCGGGACAGGGGAACGAGCAGTACTTC

v_gene: TRBV11-3
abundance: once
j_gene: TRBJ2-5
d_gene: -
CDR3aa: CASSLGTSSSQETQYF
CDR3nt: TGTGCCAGCAGCTTAGGGACATCAAGCTCTCAAGAGACCCAGTACTTC

v_gene: TRBV5-1
abundance: -
j_gene: TRBJ2-5
d_gene: -
CDR3aa: CASSTRGDGGQETQYF
CDR3nt: TGCGCCAGCAGCACGCGCGGGGACGGGGGCCAAGAGACCCAGTACTTC

v_gene: TRBV11-2
abundance: -
j_gene: TRBJ2-5
d_gene: -
CDR3aa: CASSLGVKKTQYF
CDR3nt: TGTGCCAGCAGCTTAGGGGTCAAAAAGACCCAGTACTTC

v_gene: TRBV4-1
abundance: -
j_gene: TRBJ2-7
d_gene: -
CDR3aa: CASSQDPDVEQYF
CDR3nt: TGCGCCAGCAGCCAAGATCCGGACGTCGAGCAGTACTTC

v_gene: TRBV5-5
abundance: -
j_gene: TRBJ2-1
d_gene: -
CDR3aa: CASSFYNEQFF
CDR3nt: TGTGCCAGCAGCTTCTACAATGAGCAGTTCTTC

v_gene: TRBV29-1
abundance: -
j_gene: TRBJ2-2
d_gene: TRBD2
CDR3aa: CSATLGLAGGDTGELFF
CDR3nt: TGCAGCGCGACGTTGGGACTAGCGGGAGGTGACACCGGGGAGCTGTTTTTT

v_gene: TRBV10-3
abundance: -
j_gene: TRBJ1-2
d_gene: -
CDR3aa: CAISGWDNYGYTF
CDR3nt: TGTGCCATCAGTGGTTGGGACAACTATGGCTACACCTTC

v_gene: TRBV5-1
abundance: -
j_gene: TRBJ2-5
d_gene: -
CDR3aa: CASSLTPQETQYF
CDR3nt: TGCGCCAGCAGCTTGACTCCTCAAGAGACCCAGTACTTC

v_gene: TRBV5-1
abundance: -
j_gene: TRBJ2-1
d_gene: -
CDR3aa: CASSFYRDHNEQFF
CDR3nt: TGCGCCAGCAGCTTTTACAGGGACCACAATGAGCAGTTCTTC

v_gene: TRBV28
abundance: -
j_gene: TRBJ2-1
d_gene: TRBD2
CDR3aa: CASSLFGAGEGTYNEQFF
CDR3nt: TGTGCCAGCAGTTTATTCGGAGCGGGAGAGGGAACCTACAATGAGCAGTTCTTC

v_gene: TRBV5-1
abundance: -
j_gene: TRBJ2-5
d_gene: TRBD1
CDR3aa: CASSPTGGEETQYF
CDR3nt: TGCGCCAGCAGCCCGACAGGGGGCGAAGAGACCCAGTACTTC

v_gene: TRBV28
abundance: -
j_gene: TRBJ2-3
d_gene: -
CDR3aa: CASGKLTSSTDTQYF
CDR3nt: TGTGCCAGCGGAAAACTAACCTCCAGCACAGATACGCAGTATTTT

v_gene: TRBV10-3
abundance: -
j_gene: TRBJ2-1
d_gene: -
CDR3aa: CAISESGAYNEQFF
CDR3nt: TGTGCCATCAGTGAGTCGGGCGCCTACAATGAGCAGTTCTTC

v_gene: TRBV28
abundance: -
j_gene: TRBJ1-4
d_gene: -
CDR3aa: CASTPAADEKLFF
CDR3nt: TGTGCCAGCACCCCAGCGGCGGATGAAAAACTGTTTTTT

v_gene: TRBV5-1
abundance: -
j_gene: TRBJ1-3
d_gene: TRBD1
CDR3aa: CASSSQGQGSGNTIYF
CDR3nt: TGCGCCAGCAGCTCCCAGGGACAGGGTTCGGGAAACACCATATATTTT

v_gene: TRBV30
abundance: -
j_gene: TRBJ2-5
d_gene: TRBD1
CDR3aa: CAWSVLTDRAGTQYF
CDR3nt: TGTGCCTGGAGTGTACTGACGGACAGGGCTGGGACCCAGTACTTC

v_gene: TRBV27
abundance: -
j_gene: TRBJ2-7
d_gene: -
CDR3aa: CASGLAVAYEQYF
CDR3nt: TGTGCCAGCGGTTTGGCAGTGGCCTACGAGCAGTACTTC

v_gene: TRBV6-5
abundance: -
j_gene: TRBJ1-2
d_gene: TRBD1
CDR3aa: CASSTGDGYTF
CDR3nt: TGTGCCAGCTCGACAGGGGATGGCTACACCTTC

v_gene: TRBV14
abundance: -
j_gene: TRBJ1-2
d_gene: -
CDR3aa: CASSPYGVPNYGYTF
CDR3nt: TGTGCCAGCAGCCCGTATGGAGTTCCTAACTATGGCTACACCTTC

v_gene: TRBV6-5
abundance: -
j_gene: TRBJ2-3
d_gene: -
CDR3aa: CASSYEHRDTQYF
CDR3nt: TGTGCCAGCAGTTACGAGCATCGGGATACGCAGTATTTT

v_gene: TRBV30
abundance: once
j_gene: TRBJ2-1
d_gene: -
CDR3aa: CAWKVAWRDHNEQFF
CDR3nt: TGTGCCTGGAAAGTGGCCTGGAGGGATCACAATGAGCAGTTCTTC

v_gene: TRBV7-9
abundance: -
j_gene: TRBJ2-1
d_gene: -
CDR3aa: CASSLFQGDEQFF
CDR3nt: TGTGCCAGCAGCTTATTCCAGGGCGATGAGCAGTTCTTC

v_gene: TRBV19
abundance: -
j_gene: TRBJ2-1
d_gene: -
CDR3aa: CASSIGPQGNEQFF
CDR3nt: TGTGCCAGTAGTATCGGGCCTCAGGGTAATGAGCAGTTCTTC

v_gene: TRBV6-6
abundance: once
j_gene: TRBJ2-7
d_gene: TRBD2
CDR3aa: CASSYAGGPGYEQYF
CDR3nt: TGTGCCAGCAGTTATGCGGGGGGCCCTGGGTACGAGCAGTACTTC

v_gene: TRBV7-8
abundance: -
j_gene: TRBJ1-5
d_gene: TRBD1
CDR3aa: CASSFDRGHYQPQHF
CDR3nt: TGTGCCAGCAGCTTTGACAGGGGGCATTATCAGCCCCAGCATTTT

v_gene: TRBV5-1
abundance: -
j_gene: TRBJ2-5
d_gene: -
CDR3aa: CASSLEVAQETQYF
CDR3nt: TGCGCCAGCAGCTTGGAAGTGGCTCAAGAGACCCAGTACTTC

v_gene: TRBV6-5
abundance: many
j_gene: TRBJ1-5
d_gene: -
CDR3aa: CASREGGRSKPQHF
CDR3nt: TGTGCCAGCAGGGAGGGCGGCCGGTCGAAGCCCCAGCATTTT

v_gene: TRBV6-5
abundance: -
j_gene: TRBJ1-2
d_gene: -
CDR3aa: CASSYSRLGYGYTF
CDR3nt: TGTGCCAGCAGTTACTCAAGGCTCGGCTATGGCTACACCTTC

v_gene: TRBV4-3
abundance: few
j_gene: TRBJ2-5
d_gene: TRBD2
CDR3aa: CASSQDRGGSGQETQYF
CDR3nt: TGCGCCAGCAGCCAAGATCGTGGGGGTAGCGGGCAAGAGACCCAGTACTTC

v_gene: TRBV6-6
abundance: once
j_gene: TRBJ1-3
d_gene: -
CDR3aa: CASSYGTNSGNTIYF
CDR3nt: TGTGCCAGCAGTTACGGGACCAATTCTGGAAACACCATATATTTT